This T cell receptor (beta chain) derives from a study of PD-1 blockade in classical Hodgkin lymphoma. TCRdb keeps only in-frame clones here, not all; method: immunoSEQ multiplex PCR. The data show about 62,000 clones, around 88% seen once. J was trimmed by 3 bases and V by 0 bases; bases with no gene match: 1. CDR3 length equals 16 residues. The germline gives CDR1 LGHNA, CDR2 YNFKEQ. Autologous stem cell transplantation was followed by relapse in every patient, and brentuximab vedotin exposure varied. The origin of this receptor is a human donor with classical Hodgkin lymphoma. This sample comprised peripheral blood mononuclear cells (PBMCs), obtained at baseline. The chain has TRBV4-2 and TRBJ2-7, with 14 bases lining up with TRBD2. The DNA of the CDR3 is TGTGCCAGCAGCCAAGATGGACTAGCGGGGGGCTACGAGCAGTACTTC. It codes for CASSQDGLAGGYEQYF.